The 20 T cell receptor beta chains listed next were all sequenced from one sample in a study of T cell changes during pregnancy in multiple sclerosis. Clones were sequenced by immunoSEQ multiplex PCR, and TCRdb holds only the in-frame ones, with some missing. The sample gives about 57,000 clones, 90% of which show up once; 2% to 2.5% is in the top ten. The input for sequencing was peripheral blood, taken in the first trimester of pregnancy. The receptors were sampled from a female donor in good health, enrolled as a control in a pregnancy study.

This chain links TRBV5-1 with TRBJ2-1; D remains unclear. The CDR3 runs 15 residues. V was clipped by 2 bases and J by 0 bases, with 9 bases between them. Looked up from germline, CDR1 is SGHRS and CDR2 is YFSETQ. The CDR3 sequence: CASSLSWASYNEQFF. The CDR3 DNA follows: TGCGCCAGCAGCTTATCTTGGGCCTCCTACAATGAGCAGTTCTTC.

The chain joins TRBV6-6 to TRBJ1-5; 12 bases are shared with TRBD1. The V gene end was trimmed by 5 bases and the J gene end by 6 bases; junction bases not matched to a gene: 5. CDR1 and CDR2 (germline): MNHNY, SVGAGI (reference sequence). This CDR3 is 15 amino acids long. The CDR3 DNA reads TGTGCCAGCAGTCCGGGGACAGGGGGCATTCAGCCCCAGCATTTT. Protein product: CASSPGTGGIQPQHF.

This clone was seen a single time. The genes are TRBV25-1 and TRBJ2-2; a weak D match, TRBD1 (5 bases). Germline CDR1 reads MGHDK; CDR2 reads SYGVNS. The CDR3 has 13 amino acids. V lost 3 bases and J 6 bases, leaving 8 bases between the germline ends. This CDR3 reads CASSDREPGELFF. CDR3 DNA: TGTGCCAGCAGTGACAGGGAACCCGGGGAGCTGTTTTTT. Based on the CDR3 plus reference TRBV25-1 and TRBJ2-2, the full variable domain is EADIYQTPRYLVIGTGKKITLECSQTMGHDKMYWYQQDPGMELHLIHYSYGVNSTEKGDLSSESTVSRIRTEHFPLTLESARPSHTSQYLCASSDREPGELFFGEGSRLTVL.

This rearrangement joins TRBV19 to TRBJ2-7, with 7 bases fitting TRBD1. The length of the CDR3 is 14 residues. J gave up 0 bases and V 7 bases, and 6 bases lay outside the gene matches. CDR1 LNHDA and CDR2 SQIVND come from the germline V gene (reference sequence). The CDR3 is CASKQGVTSYEQYF. Written as DNA, the CDR3 is TGTGCCAGTAAGCAGGGGGTGACCTCCTACGAGCAGTACTTC.

This chain connects TRBV6-1 to TRBJ2-1; D possibly corresponds to TRBD2 (5 bases). CDR3 length: 13 residues. The germline CDR1 and CDR2 sequences are MNHNS and SASEGT. Trimming took off 6 bases at V and 1 base at J, with 7 bases between the two ends. CDR3 residues: CASREDSYNEQFF. CDR3 nucleotides: TGTGCCAGCAGGGAGGATTCCTACAATGAGCAGTTCTTC.

The V gene is TRBV19, the J gene TRBJ2-2, with TRBD2 matching 11 bases. V trimming: 4 bases; J trimming: 6 bases; junction bases outside the gene matches: 10. The CDR3 length is 17 residues. The V gene's germline CDR1 is LNHDA and CDR2 SQIVND (reference sequence). CDR3 region: CASSKIRLAGGSGELFF. CDR3 sequence (DNA): TGTGCCAGTAGTAAGATCAGGCTAGCGGGAGGCTCCGGGGAGCTGTTTTTT.

This clone was observed a single time. CDR3 sequence (DNA): TGTGCCACCAGCAGAGGCTTCGGGTCCGGGTCGCAAGTAGATGGCTACACCTTC. Encoded protein: CATSRGFGSGSQVDGYTF. J is TRBJ1-2 and V is TRBV15; no firm D call. The CDR3 length is 18 residues. CDR1 and CDR2 from the germline V gene are LNHNV and YYDKDF (reference sequence). Trimming removed 1 base from V and 6 bases from J, with 24 bases in between. The whole variable domain, remainder taken from reference TRBV15 and TRBJ1-2, is DAMVIQNPRYQVTQFGKPVTLSCSQTLNHNVMYWYQQKSSQAPKLLFHYYDKDFNNEADTPDNFQSRRPNTSFCFLDIRSPGLGDTAMYLCATSRGFGSGSQVDGYTFGSGTRLTVV.

V and J are TRBV7-9 and TRBJ2-1; possible D gene TRBD1, 5 bases. CDR3 length: 15 amino acids. With 0 bases removed from V and 5 bases from J, the gap between germline ends came to 11 bases. Germline CDR1 is SEHNR and CDR2 is FQNEAQ (reference sequence). CDR3 in amino acids: CASSLAQGRDNEQFF. CDR3 nucleotides: TGTGCCAGCAGCTTAGCGCAGGGCCGAGACAATGAGCAGTTCTTC.

The chain couples TRBV27 to TRBJ2-7; TRBD1 matches at 7 bases. Germline V lookup: CDR1 MNHEY, CDR2 SMNVEV (reference sequence). This CDR3 region has 14 residues. J lost 3 bases, V lost 6 bases, and 8 bases had no gene match. Here the CDR3 reads CASSLTGNFYEQYF. In DNA form, the CDR3 reads TGTGCCAGCAGCCTGACAGGGAACTTCTACGAGCAGTACTTC.

This clone was detected a few times. The chain has TRBV4-1 and TRBJ1-2; weak D call: TRBD1 (6 bases). The CDR3 runs 14 residues. Trimming removed 3 bases from V and 13 bases from J, with 21 bases in between. CDR1 is MGHRA and CDR2 is YSYEKL in the germline V gene. This CDR3 is CASSHVTLPGEGTF. DNA of the CDR3: TGCGCCAGCAGCCACGTAACCCTCCCAGGGGAAGGCACCTTC.

The chain joins TRBV11-2 to TRBJ1-1, with 10 bases identical to TRBD1. Germline V lookup: CDR1 SGHAT, CDR2 FQNNGV. The CDR3 has 14 residues. V gave up 3 bases and J gave up 2 bases; unmatched junction bases: 0. The CDR3 reads CASSLTGGNTEAFF. The CDR3 DNA reads TGTGCCAGCAGCTTGACAGGGGGCAACACTGAAGCTTTCTTT.

This clone was observed a single time. V and J are TRBV9 and TRBJ1-2; tentative D call: TRBD1 (6 bases). The CDR3 extends over 13 amino acids. Germline CDR1 is SGDLS and CDR2 is YYNGEE. Trimming cost V 0 bases and J 7 bases, with 10 bases left between them. CDR3 region: CASSVEGGRGYTF. In DNA, the CDR3 is TGTGCCAGCAGCGTAGAAGGGGGTCGTGGCTACACCTTC.

This clone was picked up a small number of times. The chain carries TRBV25-1 and TRBJ1-1; no clear D. Trimming stripped 4 bases from V and 5 bases from J, with 11 bases between. Germline loops: CDR1 MGHDK, CDR2 SYGVNS. The CDR3 spans 13 residues. The CDR3 DNA sequence: TGTGCCAGCAGTGCCCTGTCGGGGACTGAAGCTTTCTTT. Its translation is CASSALSGTEAFF.

The chain joins TRBV4-2 to TRBJ2-7; D unclear. Germline CDR1 LGHNA, CDR2 YNFKEQ. V lost 0 bases and J lost 3, with 6 bases in between. The CDR3 runs to 13 residues. The CDR3 region is CASSQEPSYEQYF. The CDR3 nucleotides read TGTGCCAGCAGCCAAGAACCGAGCTACGAGCAGTACTTC.

Of note for this clone: Lacking the conserved final phenylalanine or tryptophan, this CDR3 likely reflects a read error. The rearrangement joins TRBV9 to TRBJ2-7, with 13 bases matching TRBD2. The V gene end was trimmed by 3 bases and the J gene end by 5 bases; junction bases not matched to a gene: 5. The CDR3 consists of 15 residues. Germline assignment: CDR1 SGDLS and CDR2 YYNGEE. The CDR3 region is CASSALTSGRDEQYL. The CDR3 DNA follows: TGTGCCAGCAGCGCACTAACTAGCGGGAGGGACGAGCAGTACCTC.

The chain has TRBV2 and TRBJ1-5; 7 bases are shared with TRBD1. Germline V gene data show CDR1 as SNHLY and CDR2 as FYNNEI. The CDR3 is 14 amino acids. V lost 6 bases, J lost 6 bases, and 8 bases stayed unmatched. This chain's CDR3 is CASSQTGVGQPQHF. The CDR3 DNA follows: TGTGCCAGCAGCCAAACAGGGGTGGGTCAGCCCCAGCATTTT. The whole variable domain, filled in from reference TRBV2 and TRBJ1-5, reads EPEVTQTPSHQVTQMGQEVILRCVPISNHLYFYWYRQILGQKVEFLVSFYNNEISEKSEIFDDQFSVERPDGSNFTLKIRSTKLEDSAMYFCASSQTGVGQPQHFGDGTRLSIL.

A few counts support this clone. The chain joins TRBV6-6 to TRBJ1-2; D not certain. Trimming stripped 6 bases from V and 7 bases from J, with 15 bases between. CDR1 MNHNY and CDR2 SVGAGI come from the germline V gene (reference sequence). This CDR3 has 13 residues. The CDR3 DNA is TGTGCCAGCAGCCACGGGGTCCCCGGTGGCTACACCTTC. Translating gives CASSHGVPGGYTF.

The rearrangement links TRBV14 to TRBJ1-1; D gene ambiguous. The CDR3 extends over 15 amino acids. CDR1 and CDR2 from the germline V gene are SGHDN and FVKESK. The V gene lost 1 base and the J gene lost 1 base, with 10 bases spanning the gap. The CDR3 nucleotides are TGTGCCAGCAGCCAAGGGATCGCGGGGAACACTGAAGCTTTCTTT. Encoded protein: CASSQGIAGNTEAFF.

The chain couples TRBV28 to TRBJ2-7; TRBD2 matches at 9 bases. Losses at the gene ends were 8 bases for V and 2 bases for J; bases not matched to a gene: 13. Germline values: CDR1 MDHEN, CDR2 SYDVKM. The CDR3 length is 16 residues. The CDR3 DNA reads TGTGCCAGCCGGCGGGGTAGCCTAGCGGGAACCTACGAGCAGTACTTC. Protein product: CASRRGSLAGTYEQYF.

V and J are TRBV7-3 and TRBJ1-2; unclear D gene. CDR1 and CDR2 from the germline V gene are SGHTA and FQGTGA. V was clipped by 4 bases and J by 2 bases, with 11 bases between them. This CDR3 is built from 14 residues. The CDR3 sequence: CASSSPGINYGYTF. CDR3 nucleotides: TGTGCCAGCAGCTCACCGGGGATCAACTATGGCTACACCTTC.